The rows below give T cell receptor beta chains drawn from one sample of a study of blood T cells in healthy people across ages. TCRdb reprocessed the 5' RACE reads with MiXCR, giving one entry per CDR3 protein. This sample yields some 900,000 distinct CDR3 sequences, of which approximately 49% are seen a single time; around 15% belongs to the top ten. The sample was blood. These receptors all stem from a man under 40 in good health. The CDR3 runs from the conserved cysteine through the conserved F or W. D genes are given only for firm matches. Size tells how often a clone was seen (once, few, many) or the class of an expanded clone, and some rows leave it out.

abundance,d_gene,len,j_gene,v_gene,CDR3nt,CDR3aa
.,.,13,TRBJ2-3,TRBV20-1,TGCAGTGCTGTCCGACTATCCACGGATACGCAGTATTTT,CSAVRLSTDTQYF
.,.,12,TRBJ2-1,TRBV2,TGTGCCAGCACGGACGATGCGGGAGAGCAGTTCTTC,CASTDDAGEQFF
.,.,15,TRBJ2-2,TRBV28,TGTGCCAGCAGTTTCTCAGAGCGGAACACCGGGGAGCTGTTTTTT,CASSFSERNTGELFF
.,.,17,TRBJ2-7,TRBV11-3,TGTGCCAGCAGCTTAGAAAGGGGAAGATCGAGCTCCTACGAGCAGTACTTC,CASSLERGRSSSYEQYF
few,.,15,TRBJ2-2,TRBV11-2,TGTGCCAGCAGCTTGGGACCTACGAACACCGGGGAGCTGTTTTTT,CASSLGPTNTGELFF
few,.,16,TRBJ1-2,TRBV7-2,TGTGCCAGCACCCATGCCATCGGGGCAGAATCCTATGGCTACACCTTC,CASTHAIGAESYGYTF
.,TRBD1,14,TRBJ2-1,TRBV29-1,TGCAGCGGAGGAGGGACAGGGGTTTCCAATGAGCAGTTCTTC,CSGGGTGVSNEQFF
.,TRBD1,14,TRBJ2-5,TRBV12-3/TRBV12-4,TGTGCCAGCAGCGGGACAGGCCTCAGCAATGAGCAGTACTTC,CASSGTGLSNEQYF
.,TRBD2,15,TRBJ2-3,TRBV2,TGTGCCAGCTACGGCCCTAGCGGGGGGTTCGATACGCAGTATTTT,CASYGPSGGFDTQYF
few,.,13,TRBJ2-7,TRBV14,TGTGCCAGCAGCCAAGTGTCACCCTACGAGCAGTACTTC,CASSQVSPYEQYF
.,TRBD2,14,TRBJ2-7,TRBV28,TGTGCCAGCAGTTTAATTAGCGGGGTTTACGAGCAGTACTTC,CASSLISGVYEQYF
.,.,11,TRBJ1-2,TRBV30,TGTGCCTGGAACGGAGGGTATGGCTACACCTTC,CAWNGGYGYTF
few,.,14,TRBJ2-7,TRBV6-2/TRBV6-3,TGTGCCAGCAGTGAATCCACGGTGGCCTACGAGCAGTACTTC,CASSESTVAYEQYF
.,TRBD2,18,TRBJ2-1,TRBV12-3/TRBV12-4,TGTGCCAGCAGTCCCCTAGCGGGGGGCTCCAGCTCCTACAATGAGCAGTTCTTC,CASSPLAGGSSSYNEQFF
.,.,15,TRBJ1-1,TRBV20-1,TGCAGTGCTAGAGATCCCCGGGGGCCGAACACTGAAGCTTTCTTT,CSARDPRGPNTEAFF
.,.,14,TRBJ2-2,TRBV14,TGTGCCAGCAGCCAGGATCCGGGGATCAGGGAGCTGTTTTTT,CASSQDPGIRELFF
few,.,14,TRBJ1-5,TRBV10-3,TGTGCCATCAGTGAGTCAGCTACAGAACAGCCCCAGCATTTT,CAISESATEQPQHF
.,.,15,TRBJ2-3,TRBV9,TGCGCCAGCAGCGCGGGACAACAGCGCGCAGATACGCAGTATTTT,CASSAGQQRADTQYF
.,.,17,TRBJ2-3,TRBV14,TGTGCCAGCAGCCAAGATCCCCTAGCCGAGTACACAGATACGCAGTATTTT,CASSQDPLAEYTDTQYF
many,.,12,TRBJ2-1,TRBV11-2,TGTGCCAGCAGCTTAGATCGGACAGCTCAGTTCTTC,CASSLDRTAQFF
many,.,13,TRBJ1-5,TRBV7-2,TGTGCCAGCAGCGAGGGTTGGAATCAGCCCCAGCATTTT,CASSEGWNQPQHF
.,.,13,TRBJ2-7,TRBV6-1,TGTGCCAGCAGTGATTACAAATCCTACGAGCAGTACTTC,CASSDYKSYEQYF
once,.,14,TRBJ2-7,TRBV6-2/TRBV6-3,TGTGCCAGCAGTGATCGGGCGGGGTCCTACGAGCAGTACTTC,CASSDRAGSYEQYF
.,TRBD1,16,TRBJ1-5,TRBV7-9,TGTGCCAGCAGCTCCGGACAGGGGGAAGGCAATCAGCCCCAGCATTTT,CASSSGQGEGNQPQHF
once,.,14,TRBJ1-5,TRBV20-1,TGCAGTGCTAAAAGCTTTACGCTTGCACAGCCCCAGCATTTT,CSAKSFTLAQPQHF
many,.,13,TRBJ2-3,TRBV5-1,TGCGCCAGCAGGACTACTAGCACAGATACGCAGTATTTT,CASRTTSTDTQYF
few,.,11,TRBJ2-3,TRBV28,TGTGCCAGCAGCTGGCGGGTGGCGCAGTATTTT,CASSWRVAQYF
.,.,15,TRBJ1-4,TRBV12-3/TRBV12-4,TGTGCCAGCAGCCAATCGGTTCAGGGAGGAGAAAAACTGTTTTTT,CASSQSVQGGEKLFF
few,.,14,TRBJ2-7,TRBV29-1,TGCAGCGTTCAACCCGACCGGGTCTCCTACGAGCAGTACTTC,CSVQPDRVSYEQYF
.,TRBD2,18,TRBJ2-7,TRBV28,TGTGCCAGCAGTTTCCCGGGCCCCACTAGCGGGGGTTCCTACGAGCAGTACTTC,CASSFPGPTSGGSYEQYF
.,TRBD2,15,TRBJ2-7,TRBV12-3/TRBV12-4,TGTGCCAGCAGTTTAACTAGCGGGGGGGCCGGCGAGCAGTACTTC,CASSLTSGGAGEQYF
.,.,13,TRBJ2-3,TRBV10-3,TGTGCCATCAGAGCCGTCGGTTCAGATACGCAGTATTTT,CAIRAVGSDTQYF
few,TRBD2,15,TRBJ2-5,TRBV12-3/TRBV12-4,TGTGCCAGCACCATTACTAGCGGCCTCCAAGAGACCCAGTACTTC,CASTITSGLQETQYF
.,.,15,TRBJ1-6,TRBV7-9,TGTGCCAGCAGCTTAGGACTGGGGGCTCACTCACCCCTCCACTTT,CASSLGLGAHSPLHF